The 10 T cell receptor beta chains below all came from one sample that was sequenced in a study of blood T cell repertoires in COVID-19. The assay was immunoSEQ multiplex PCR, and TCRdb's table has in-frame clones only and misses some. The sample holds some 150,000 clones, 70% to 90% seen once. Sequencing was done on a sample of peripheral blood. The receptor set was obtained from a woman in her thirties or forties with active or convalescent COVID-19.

The CDR3 bases are TGTGCCAGCAGTCGCGCCGCCTCAGGAAACACCATATATTTT. It specifies CASSRAASGNTIYF. This chain links TRBV25-1 with TRBJ1-3; D is ambiguous. The CDR3 is 14 amino acids. V dropped 5 bases and J dropped 4 bases, with 12 bases sitting between them. CDR1 is MGHDK, CDR2 SYGVNS, per germline. Combining the CDR3 with reference TRBV25-1 and TRBJ1-3 gives the whole variable domain EADIYQTPRYLVIGTGKKITLECSQTMGHDKMYWYQQDPGMELHLIHYSYGVNSTEKGDLSSESTVSRIRTEHFPLTLESARPSHTSQYLCASSRAASGNTIYFGEGSWLTVV.

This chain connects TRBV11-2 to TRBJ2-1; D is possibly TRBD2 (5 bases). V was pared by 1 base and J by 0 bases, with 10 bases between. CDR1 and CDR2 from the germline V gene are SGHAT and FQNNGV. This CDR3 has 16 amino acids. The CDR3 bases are TGTGCCAGCAGCTTAGCGGAGGCAAGCTCCTACAATGAGCAGTTCTTC. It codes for CASSLAEASSYNEQFF.

CDR3 protein: CASSKGVGGGYTF. Written as DNA, the CDR3 is TGTGCCAGCAGCAAAGGCGTCGGCGGTGGCTACACCTTC. V gene TRBV21-1 combines with J gene TRBJ1-2. TRBV21-1 is classified as a pseudogene. The CDR3 is 13 residues long.

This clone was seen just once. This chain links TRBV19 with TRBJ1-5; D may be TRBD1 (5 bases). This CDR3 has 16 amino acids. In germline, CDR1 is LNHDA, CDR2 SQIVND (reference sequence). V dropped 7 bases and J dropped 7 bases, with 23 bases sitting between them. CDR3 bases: TGTGCCAGTATCGCAGGGTCGGCTTTATCCCCCCAGCCCCAGCATTTT. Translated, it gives CASIAGSALSPQPQHF.

The CDR3 loop reads CASSPEGGWSQPQHF. The CDR3 DNA sequence: TGCGCCAGCAGCCCGGAGGGGGGGTGGAGTCAGCCCCAGCATTTT. The V call is TRBV5-1, the J call TRBJ1-5; D is perhaps TRBD1 (6 bases). This CDR3 region has 15 residues. The germline gives CDR1 SGHRS, CDR2 YFSETQ. V was cut by 4 bases and J by 6 bases, with 17 bases left in between.

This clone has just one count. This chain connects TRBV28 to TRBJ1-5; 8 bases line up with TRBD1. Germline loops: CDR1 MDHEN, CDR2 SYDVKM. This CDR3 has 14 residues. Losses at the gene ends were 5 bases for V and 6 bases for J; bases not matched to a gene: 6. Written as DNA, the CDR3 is TGTGCCAGCAGTATTCGGACAGGGATTCAGCCCCAGCATTTT. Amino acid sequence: CASSIRTGIQPQHF.

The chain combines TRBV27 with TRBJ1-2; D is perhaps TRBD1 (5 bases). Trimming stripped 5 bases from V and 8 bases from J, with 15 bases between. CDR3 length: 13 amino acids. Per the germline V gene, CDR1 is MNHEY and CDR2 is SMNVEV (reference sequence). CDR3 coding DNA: TGTGCCAGCAGTGGTTGGGGCTTCGGCGGCTACACCTTC. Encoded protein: CASSGWGFGGYTF.

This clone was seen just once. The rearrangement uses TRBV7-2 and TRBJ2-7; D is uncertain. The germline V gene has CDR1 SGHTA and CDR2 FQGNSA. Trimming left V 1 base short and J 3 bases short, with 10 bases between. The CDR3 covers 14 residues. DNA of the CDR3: TGTGCCAGCAGCTTAGGAGGCATCAGCTACGAGCAGTACTTC. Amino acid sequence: CASSLGGISYEQYF.

CDR3 in DNA: TGTGCCAGCAGCGCCGTGGGCACTAGGAATTCACCCCTCCACTTT. This translates into CASSAVGTRNSPLHF. The chain is built from TRBV9 and TRBJ1-6, with no clear D. In germline, CDR1 is SGDLS, CDR2 YYNGEE. The V gene lost 3 bases and the J gene lost 7 bases, with 14 bases spanning the gap. The CDR3 sequence is 15 residues long.

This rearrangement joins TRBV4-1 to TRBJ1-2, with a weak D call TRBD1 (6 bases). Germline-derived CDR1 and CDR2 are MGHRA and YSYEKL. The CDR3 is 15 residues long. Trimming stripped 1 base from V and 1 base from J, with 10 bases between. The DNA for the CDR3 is TGCGCCAGCAGCCAAGGCCGGACAGTTAACTATGGCTACACCTTC. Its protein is CASSQGRTVNYGYTF.